The rows below give T cell receptor beta chains drawn from one sample of a study of breast tumors, draining lymph nodes, adjacent tissues. TCRdb re-derived calls from the multiplex PCR reads in MiXCR, one entry per CDR3 protein. The repertoire holds tens of thousands of distinct CDR3 sequences, with approximately 30% as singletons. The sequenced sample was axillary lymph node tissue. These receptors were taken from a female donor with breast cancer. Some clones in this sample may be carry-over from other donors' samples. Both conserved end residues are part of each CDR3.

V	J	CDR3
TRBV7-2	TRBJ1-3	CASSLGRSISGNTIYF
TRBV6-5	TRBJ1-3	CASSYGQGFYGNTIYF
TRBV6-5	TRBJ1-1	CASSSPGGTEAFF
TRBV10-3	TRBJ2-3	CATWGSSGSPTQYF
TRBV9	TRBJ2-1	CASGETGQFF
TRBV27	TRBJ2-3	CASSLSMTSTDTQYF
TRBV11-3	TRBJ2-5	CASSAGRAAGTQYF
TRBV7-2	TRBJ2-7	CASSLNPYEQYF
TRBV19	TRBJ1-4	CASSRTPTNEKLFF
TRBV20-1	TRBJ1-2	CSAIPAGGNSGYTF
TRBV7-8	TRBJ2-7	CASSLIFRGKDEQYF
TRBV19	TRBJ1-2	CASSMARVRTGGNYGYTF
TRBV5-1	TRBJ2-1	CASTWGSSYNEQFF
TRBV5-5	TRBJ1-6	CASSLVGDRGSPLHF
TRBV20-1	TRBJ2-1	CSAPKLAIHNEQFF
TRBV5-6	TRBJ1-2	CASSPSGSNYGYTF
TRBV27	TRBJ2-1	CASSLRTIYNEQFF